The rows below give T cell receptor beta chains drawn from one sample of a study of molecular identifiers for immune sequencing clone quantification. TCRdb re-derived calls from the PCR reads in MiXCR, one entry per CDR3 protein. This table has roughly 50,000 distinct CDR3 sequences, approximately 25% appearing once. Input material: naive CD8+ T cells from blood, with Jurkat cell RNA spiked in. Source of these receptors: a human donor in good health. Some libraries in this study had Jurkat cell RNA spiked in. Both conserved end residues are part of each CDR3. Fields, in order: J gene, V gene, CDR3 length, CDR3 protein.

TRBJ2-1	TRBV6-2/TRBV6-3	14	CASSPRMGVNERFF
TRBJ1-2	TRBV4-3	16	CASSQDLRAGNYGYTF
TRBJ2-4	TRBV7-9	16	CASSMSGAPSGNIQYF
TRBJ2-3	TRBV7-9	15	CASSPEPGPTDTQYF
TRBJ2-2	TRBV6-6	18	CASSYPKDMTVNTGELFF
TRBJ1-4	TRBV15	16	CATSTPREGLNEKLFF
TRBJ1-6	TRBV7-9	19	CASSLDRGLPSPYNSPLHF
TRBJ2-7	TRBV11-2	13	CASSFLALYEQYF
TRBJ2-7	TRBV20-1	14	CSALIRQETYEQYF
TRBJ2-7	TRBV11-2	14	CARSPPGQHYAQSF
TRBJ1-1	TRBV6-6	14	CASSLGGENTEAFF
TRBJ2-3	TRBV7-9	15	CASSLAGSSTDTQYF
TRBJ2-3	TRBV12-5	15	CASAPGVLITDTQYF
TRBJ2-1	TRBV2	16	CASIADGTGTYNEQFF
TRBJ2-7	TRBV7-9	12	CASSLREYEQYF
TRBJ2-5	TRBV10-3	13	CAIAGDLQETQYF
TRBJ1-6	TRBV7-6	15	CASSLGQAYNPPLHF
TRBJ2-6	TRBV7-9	17	CASTPRPSISGANVLTF
TRBJ2-3	TRBV5-1	15	CASSLAQGVVDMQYF
TRBJ2-3	TRBV9	14	CASSVIDLTDTQYF
TRBJ2-7	TRBV20-1	16	CSAPKPTSATSYEQNF
TRBJ2-3	TRBV30	13	CAWRSGSTDTQYF
TRBJ2-1	TRBV7-9	13	CASSSGSYNEQFF
TRBJ2-3	TRBV30	15	CAWSKGVTSTDTQYF